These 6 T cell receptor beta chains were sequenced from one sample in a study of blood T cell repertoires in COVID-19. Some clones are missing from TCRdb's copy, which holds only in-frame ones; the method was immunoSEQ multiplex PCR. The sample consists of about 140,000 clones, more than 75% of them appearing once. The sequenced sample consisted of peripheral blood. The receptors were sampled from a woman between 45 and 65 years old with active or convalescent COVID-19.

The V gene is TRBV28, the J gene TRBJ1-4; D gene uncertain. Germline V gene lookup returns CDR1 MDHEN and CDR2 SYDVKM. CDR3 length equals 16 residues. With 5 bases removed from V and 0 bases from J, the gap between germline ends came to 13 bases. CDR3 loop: CASSTSLGATNEKLFF. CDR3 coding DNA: TGTGCCAGCAGTACCTCGTTGGGCGCAACTAATGAAAAACTGTTTTTT.

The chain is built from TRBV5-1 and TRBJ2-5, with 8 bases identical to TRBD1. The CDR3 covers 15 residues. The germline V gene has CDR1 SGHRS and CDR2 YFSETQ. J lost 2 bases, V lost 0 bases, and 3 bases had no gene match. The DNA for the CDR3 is TGCGCCAGCAGCTTGGGGGGGACAGGTCAAGAGACCCAGTACTTC. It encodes CASSLGGTGQETQYF.

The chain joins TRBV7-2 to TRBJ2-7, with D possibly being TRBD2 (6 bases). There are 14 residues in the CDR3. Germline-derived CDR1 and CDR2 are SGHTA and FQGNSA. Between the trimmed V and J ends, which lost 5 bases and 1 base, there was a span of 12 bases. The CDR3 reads CASSKQAGSYEQYF. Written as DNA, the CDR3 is TGTGCCAGCAGCAAGCAGGCGGGGTCCTACGAGCAGTACTTC.

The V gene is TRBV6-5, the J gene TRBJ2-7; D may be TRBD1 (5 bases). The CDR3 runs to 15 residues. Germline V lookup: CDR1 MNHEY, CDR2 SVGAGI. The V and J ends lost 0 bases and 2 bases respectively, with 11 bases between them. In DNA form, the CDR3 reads TGTGCCAGCAGTTACTCGAGACAGAGCCCCTACGAGCAGTACTTC. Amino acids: CASSYSRQSPYEQYF.

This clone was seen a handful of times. CDR3: CASSPSTNYGYTF. For the CDR3, the DNA is TGCGCCAGCAGCCCATCTACTAACTATGGCTACACCTTC. The J gene is TRBJ1-2, the V gene TRBV5-1; the D is unclear. The germline V and J ends were trimmed by 4 bases and 0 bases, with 7 bases remaining between them. The CDR3 runs 13 residues. Germline loops: CDR1 SGHRS, CDR2 YFSETQ.

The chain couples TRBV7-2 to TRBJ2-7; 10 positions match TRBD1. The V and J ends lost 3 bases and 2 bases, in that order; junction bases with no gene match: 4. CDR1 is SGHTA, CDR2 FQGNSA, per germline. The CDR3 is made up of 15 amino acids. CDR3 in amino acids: CASSFGTGVPYEQYF. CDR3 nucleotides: TGTGCCAGCAGCTTTGGGACAGGGGTCCCCTACGAGCAGTACTTC.